Below are 24 T cell receptor beta chains sequenced from a single sample in a study of blood T cell repertoires in COVID-19. This table comes from immunoSEQ multiplex PCR, and its TCRdb copy is limited to in-frame clones, with some not included. The repertoire holds some 130,000 clones, with approximately 84% as singletons. The sample taken for sequencing was peripheral blood. These TCRs come from a woman aged 50 to 65 who had recovered from COVID-19.

This chain joins TRBV18 and TRBJ2-7; 7 bases line up with TRBD1. V gave up 5 bases and J gave up 0 bases; unmatched junction bases: 1. CDR1 and CDR2 (germline): KGHSH, LQKENI. CDR3 size: 13 residues. The CDR3 loop is CASSTGDSYEQYF. Here the CDR3 DNA reads TGTGCCAGCTCAACAGGGGACTCCTACGAGCAGTACTTC.

The V call is TRBV5-4, the J call TRBJ2-1; 10 bases fit TRBD2. The CDR3 consists of 18 residues. Germline V gene lookup returns CDR1 SGHNT and CDR2 YYREEE (reference sequence). Trimming cost V 4 bases and J 3 bases; bases outside gene matches: 13. CDR3 loop: CASSRDRFTSGVYNEQFF. For the CDR3, the DNA is TGTGCCAGCAGCCGGGACCGTTTTACTAGCGGGGTCTACAATGAGCAGTTCTTC. The full variable domain, rest sourced from reference TRBV5-4 and TRBJ2-1, is ETGVTQSPTHLIKTRGQQVTLRCSSQSGHNTVSWYQQALGQGPQFIFQYYREEENGRGNFPPRFSGLQFPNYSSELNVNALELDDSALYLCASSRDRFTSGVYNEQFFGPGTRLTVL.

This chain links TRBV5-1 with TRBJ2-7, with 11 bases identical to TRBD2. The germline V gene has CDR1 SGHRS and CDR2 YFSETQ. Trimming took 0 bases from V and 8 from J; bases not matched to a gene: 7. CDR3 size: 15 residues. This chain's CDR3 is CASSLEGGLAAKQYF. CDR3 DNA: TGCGCCAGCAGCTTGGAGGGGGGACTAGCGGCAAAGCAGTACTTC.

The rearrangement links TRBV18 to TRBJ2-5, with D unresolved. Germline V gene sequence: CDR1 KGHSH, CDR2 LQKENI. Trimming removed 4 bases from V and 1 base from J, with 13 bases in between. The CDR3 sequence is 15 residues long. The DNA of the CDR3 is TGTGCCAGCTCACGCGCACAGTTGCCCCAAGAGACCCAGTACTTC. It encodes CASSRAQLPQETQYF.

This clone was picked up one time. The chain is built from TRBV7-6 and TRBJ2-3; D might be TRBD2 (5 bases). V was cut by 2 bases and J by 0 bases, with 15 bases left in between. The CDR3 is 17 amino acids. The germline CDR1 and CDR2 sequences are SGHVS and FNYEAQ. The CDR3 DNA reads TGTGCCAGCAGCTTATCACCGGGGAACCCGAGCACAGATACGCAGTATTTT. It is translated as CASSLSPGNPSTDTQYF.

The chain recombines TRBV5-4 with TRBJ1-1; the match to TRBD1 covers 9 bases. V gave up 6 bases and J gave up 4 bases; unmatched junction bases: 7. In germline, CDR1 is SGHNT, CDR2 YYREEE (reference sequence). There are 14 residues in the CDR3. The CDR3 DNA reads as TGTGCCAGCATCGATAGACAGGGGGGCACTGAAGCTTTCTTT. It encodes CASIDRQGGTEAFF.

The chain links TRBV7-9 to TRBJ2-7; D unresolved. Germline-derived CDR1 and CDR2 are SEHNR and FQNEAQ (reference sequence). Between the trimmed V and J ends, which lost 3 bases and 1 base, there was a span of 4 bases. This CDR3 comprises 12 residues. The CDR3 is CASSFRSYEQYF. CDR3 in DNA: TGTGCCAGCAGCTTTAGATCCTACGAGCAGTACTTC.

This clone came up once. The rearrangement links TRBV6-1 to TRBJ2-7, with TRBD2 as a possible D gene (5 bases). Germline values: CDR1 MNHNS, CDR2 SASEGT. The V end was cut by 4 bases, the J end by 0 bases, with 16 bases between. This CDR3 has 16 residues. This chain's CDR3 is CASSGEWATSSYEQYF. The DNA for the CDR3 is TGTGCCAGCAGTGGGGAGTGGGCGACGAGCTCCTACGAGCAGTACTTC.

The CDR3 DNA is TGTGCCAGCAGTCTCACAGGTCTGAACACTGAAGCTTTCTTT. Its translation is CASSLTGLNTEAFF. The V and J genes are TRBV7-9 and TRBJ1-1; weak D call: TRBD1 (5 bases). Germline V gene data show CDR1 as SEHNR and CDR2 as FQNEAQ (reference sequence). The CDR3 consists of 14 residues. Between the trimmed V and J ends, which lost 6 bases and 0 bases, there was a span of 11 bases.

The chain has TRBV18 and TRBJ1-1, with a possible D match to TRBD1 (5 bases). V gave up 6 bases and J gave up 1 base, with 18 bases separating them. This CDR3 is 16 amino acids long. CDR1 and CDR2 (germline): KGHSH, LQKENI. The CDR3 nucleotides are TGTGCCAGCTCTCCCAGCCCCGGGGGATGGAACACTGAAGCTTTCTTT. Amino acid sequence: CASSPSPGGWNTEAFF. The full variable domain, its missing parts supplied by reference TRBV18 and TRBJ1-1, is NAGVMQNPRHLVRRRGQEARLRCSPMKGHSHVYWYRQLPEEGLKFMVYLQKENIIDESGMPKERFSAEFPKEGPSILRIQQVVRGDSAAYFCASSPSPGGWNTEAFFGQGTRLTVV.

The CDR3 DNA reads as TGTGCCAGCAGTGGCGAGGCGAATCAGCCCCAGCATTTT. Its translation: CASSGEANQPQHF. The J gene is TRBJ1-5, the V gene TRBV2; D remains ambiguous. Trimming pared 4 bases from V and 4 bases from J, leaving 8 bases between. Per the germline V gene, CDR1 is SNHLY and CDR2 is FYNNEI. This CDR3 has 13 amino acids.

CDR3 loop: CASSLDGRYTF. The CDR3 DNA sequence: TGTGCCAGCAGCTTGGACGGTCGCTACACCTTC. The chain uses TRBV5-6 and TRBJ1-2; D is unclear. The CDR3 runs 11 residues. V was shortened by 0 bases and J by 9 bases, with 6 bases between the two germline ends. Germline-derived CDR1 and CDR2 are SGHDT and YYEEEE.

This chain joins TRBV3-1 (or the pseudogene TRBV3-2) and TRBJ2-7; 9 nucleotides match TRBD2. The CDR3 runs to 15 residues. Trimming at V came to 3 bases and at J to 3 bases, leaving 6 bases not matched to a gene. The germline V gene has CDR1 LGHDT and CDR2 YNNKEL (reference sequence). CDR3 protein: CASSQAGGPVYEQYF. In nucleotides, the CDR3 is TGTGCCAGCAGCCAGGCGGGGGGGCCAGTCTACGAGCAGTACTTC.

This clone was counted between two and nine times. This chain connects TRBV21-1 to TRBJ1-4; the D call of TRBD1 is as the table states it, not checked on the DNA. TRBV21-1 is deemed a pseudogene. CDR3 size: 15 residues. The CDR3 here is CASSKTGLRNEKLFF. CDR3 nucleotides: TGTGCCAGCAGCAAGACAGGGCTCAGGAATGAAAAACTGTTTTTT.

The chain is built from TRBV4-1 and TRBJ1-1; D unclear. V lost 5 bases and J lost 5, with 12 bases in between. Germline-derived CDR1 and CDR2 are MGHRA and YSYEKL. The CDR3 extends over 13 amino acids. CDR3 DNA: TGCGCCAGCAGCTACGGTGGAGGAACTGAAGCTTTCTTT. It is translated as CASSYGGGTEAFF.

The chain carries TRBV7-9 and TRBJ1-2; D unresolved. The V end lost 3 bases, the J end lost 8 bases, and 10 bases lay between the germline ends. Germline loops: CDR1 SEHNR, CDR2 FQNEAQ (reference sequence). The CDR3 consists of 12 residues. Here the CDR3 DNA reads TGTGCCAGCAGCTTCCCAATGCGGGGCTACACCTTC. Translation gives CASSFPMRGYTF.

This chain connects TRBV6-1 to TRBJ1-1; the D is unclear. The V gene lost 1 base and the J gene lost 1 base, with 7 bases spanning the gap. The CDR3 runs to 14 residues. The V gene's germline CDR1 is MNHNS and CDR2 SASEGT. CDR3 sequence: CASSEGAENTEAFF. In nucleotides, the CDR3 is TGTGCCAGCAGTGAAGGGGCAGAGAACACTGAAGCTTTCTTT.

This chain uses TRBV2 with TRBJ1-1; 7 bases fit TRBD1. Per germline, CDR1 SNHLY and CDR2 FYNNEI. Trimming at V came to 7 bases and at J to 3 bases, leaving 8 bases not matched to a gene. This CDR3 comprises 14 residues. CDR3 in DNA: TGTGCCAGCATGAAGACAGGGAAGTACACTGAAGCTTTCTTT. Its protein product is CASMKTGKYTEAFF.

This clone appeared a single time. The chain combines TRBV9 with TRBJ1-3; D possibly corresponds to TRBD1 (5 bases). This CDR3 has 16 amino acids. V was shortened by 4 bases and J by 6 bases, with 20 bases between the two germline ends. The germline CDR1 and CDR2 sequences are SGDLS and YYNGEE. CDR3 bases: TGTGCCAGCAGCCAGCGGGGCAGCCCCGTGGAAAACACCATATATTTT. The encoded protein is CASSQRGSPVENTIYF. The full variable domain, its missing parts supplied by reference TRBV9 and TRBJ1-3, is DSGVTQTPKHLITATGQRVTLRCSPRSGDLSVYWYQQSLDQGLQFLIQYYNGEERAKGNILERFSAQQFPDLHSELNLSSLELGDSALYFCASSQRGSPVENTIYFGEGSWLTVV.

On this clone: Compared with germline, one end of the junction differs, possibly owing to a read error. The chain employs TRBV10-2 and TRBJ2-5, with TRBD2 matching over 10 bases. Germline values: CDR1 WSHSY, CDR2 SAAADI. The CDR3 totals 15 residues. As DNA, the CDR3 is TGCGCCAGCAGCGAAGTCAGGAGCGGGAGGGTCCCCACGCACTTC. Translated, it gives CASSEVRSGRVPTHF.

The chain recombines TRBV9 with TRBJ1-2; TRBD1 matches 7 bases. This CDR3 spans 17 amino acids. Germline CDR1 is SGDLS and CDR2 is YYNGEE. Trimming removed 4 bases from V and 1 base from J; junction bases left unmatched: 13. Written as DNA, the CDR3 is TGTGCCAGCAGCCTCCGAGGGGGCAGGGCAGTTAACTATGGCTACACCTTC. This sequence encodes CASSLRGGRAVNYGYTF.

The rearrangement joins TRBV28 to TRBJ2-7, with 9 bases lining up with TRBD1. CDR1 MDHEN and CDR2 SYDVKM come from the germline V gene. The CDR3 has 16 amino acids. With V trimmed by 4 bases and J by 0 bases, 7 bases remained unmatched. The CDR3, as DNA: TGTGCCAGCAGTTCTAGGACAGGGGCACACTCCTACGAGCAGTACTTC. It codes for CASSSRTGAHSYEQYF.

This chain joins TRBV4-1 and TRBJ2-7, with 10 bases aligning to TRBD1. The germline V gene has CDR1 MGHRA and CDR2 YSYEKL. The junction had 3 bases not matched to a gene; V was cut back by 2 bases and J by 2 bases. The CDR3 runs to 15 residues. The CDR3 protein is CASSQLDRGPYEQYF. The CDR3 DNA reads TGCGCCAGCAGCCAACTCGACAGGGGGCCCTACGAGCAGTACTTC.

CDR3: CASRKRQGVHSYEQYF. The CDR3 DNA sequence: TGTGCCAGCAGAAAAAGACAGGGGGTACACTCCTACGAGCAGTACTTC. The gene calls are TRBV5-8 and TRBJ2-7; 9 bases align to TRBD1. Losses at the gene ends were 5 bases for V and 0 bases for J; bases not matched to a gene: 9. Germline V gene data show CDR1 as SGHTS and CDR2 as YDEGEE. The CDR3 loop spans 16 amino acids.